This T cell receptor beta chain was documented in a study of human T cells and chemical hapten exposure (dated by TCRdb to the early 2020s). Regarding the study in general: Libraries were combined into a pool for sequencing, and differences in TCR yield between samples came mainly from small differences in library volumes within the pool. In alopecia patients, the study followed how the peripheral blood TCR repertoire changed in vivo over primary and secondary sensitization to diphenylcyclopropenone (DPC), a hapten. For every blood RNA sample, sequencing covered both the TCR alpha and TCR beta chains.

For CDR1 and CDR2, the germline V gene (reference sequence) lists GTSNPN and SVGIG. The CDR3 starts with the cysteine, ends with the phenylalanine, and has 13 residues. CDR3 DNA only is kept here, 39 bases in frame from base 1. V is reduced by 4 bases and J by 5 bases, leaving a spacing of 13 bases between them. The library was obtained by 5' RACE. The reads were generated on an Illumina MiSeq. Library preparation attached unique molecular identifiers to individual cDNA molecules for quantitative, reproducible TCR counting. The authors processed their data as follows. Samples had a median of about 96,000 TCRs, with a range from about 23,224 to 700,000. V, J and CDR3 annotation of the TCR reads was carried out using the Decombinator software suite. To make PS versus PT1 abundance plots, every sample was subsampled to the same number of TCRs (28,000). TCRs were defined as expanded if absent before sensitization and observed at least eight times at the 2-week time point. The raw public data were reprocessed by TCRdb itself: fastp quality trimming at Q25, MiXCR clonotype calling, in-frame beta chains only. Every distinct CDR3 protein forms one entry, paired with its most common genes and DNA. The V and J calls were not made by the authors but by TCRdb's processing. The sample includes 80,000 or so distinct CDR3 sequences, with more than 15% observed a single time. Together, the top ten hold nearly 7% of the sample.

Points on this clonotype: The specificity of this receptor is unknown. No much larger clone is present one base from it, and per-base qualities are unavailable.

Points the paper makes about the study in general: The number of TCRs above 1 in 1000 frequency did not change with DPC sensitization; there was no evidence of global repertoire structure alterations. After repeated subsampling, changes were observed in the strength of the expansion versus patch-test correlation and in the threshold at which the correlation became significant.

Unfractionated whole blood was collected in Tempus Blood RNA tubes, and total RNA was extracted from that blood. About five healthy volunteers served as TCR sequencing controls and were bled at day 0, 2 weeks and 6 weeks. The rearrangement joined TRBV30 to TRBJ2-3; D gene: possibly TRBD1, on 5 matching bases. The sequence was obtained from a female donor in good health. The CDR3 loop reads CAWTGISRDTQYF. DNA sequence: TGTGCCTGGACAGGGATAAGTCGAGATACGCAGTATTTT.